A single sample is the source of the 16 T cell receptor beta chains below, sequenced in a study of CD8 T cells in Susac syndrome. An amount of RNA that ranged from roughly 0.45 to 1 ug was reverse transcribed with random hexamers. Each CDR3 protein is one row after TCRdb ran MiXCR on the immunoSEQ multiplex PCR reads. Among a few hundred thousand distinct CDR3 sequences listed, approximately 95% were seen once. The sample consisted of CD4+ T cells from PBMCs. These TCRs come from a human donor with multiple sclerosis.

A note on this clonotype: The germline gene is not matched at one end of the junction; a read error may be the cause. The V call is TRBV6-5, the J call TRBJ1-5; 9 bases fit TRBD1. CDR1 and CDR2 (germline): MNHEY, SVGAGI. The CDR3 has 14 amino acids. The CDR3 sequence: CAISPGTGNQPQHF. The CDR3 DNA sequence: TGTGCCATCAGTCCTGGGACAGGGAATCAGCCCCAGCATTTT.

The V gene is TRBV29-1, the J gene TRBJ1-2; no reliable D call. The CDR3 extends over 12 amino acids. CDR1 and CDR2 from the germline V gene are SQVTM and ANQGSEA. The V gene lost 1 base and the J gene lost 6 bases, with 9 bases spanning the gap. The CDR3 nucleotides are TGCAGCGTTGAAGCGGTAGACCATGGCTACACCTTC. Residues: CSVEAVDHGYTF.

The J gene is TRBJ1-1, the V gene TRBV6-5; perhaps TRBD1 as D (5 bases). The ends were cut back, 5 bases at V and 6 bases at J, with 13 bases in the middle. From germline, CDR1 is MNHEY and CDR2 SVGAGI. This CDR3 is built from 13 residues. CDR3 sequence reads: CASSGRAAAEAFF. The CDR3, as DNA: TGTGCCAGCAGTGGCAGGGCAGCGGCTGAAGCTTTCTTT.

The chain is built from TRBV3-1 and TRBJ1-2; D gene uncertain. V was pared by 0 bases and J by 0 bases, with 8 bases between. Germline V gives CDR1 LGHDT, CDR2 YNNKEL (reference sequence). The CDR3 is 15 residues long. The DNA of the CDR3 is TGTGCCAGCAGCCAAGAGAGGGCGGCTAACTATGGCTACACCTTC. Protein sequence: CASSQERAANYGYTF. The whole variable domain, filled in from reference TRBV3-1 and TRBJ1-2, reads DTAVSQTPKYLVTQMGNDKSIKCEQNLGHDTMYWYKQDSKKFLKIMFSYNNKELIINETVPNRFSPKSPDKAHLNLHINSLELGDSAVYFCASSQERAANYGYTFGSGTRLTVV.

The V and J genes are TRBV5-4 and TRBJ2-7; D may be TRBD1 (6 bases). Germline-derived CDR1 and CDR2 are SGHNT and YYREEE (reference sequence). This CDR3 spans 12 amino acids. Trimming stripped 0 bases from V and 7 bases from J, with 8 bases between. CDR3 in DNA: TGTGCCAGCAGCTTGGACAGGGATGAGCAGTACGTC. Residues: CASSLDRDEQYV.

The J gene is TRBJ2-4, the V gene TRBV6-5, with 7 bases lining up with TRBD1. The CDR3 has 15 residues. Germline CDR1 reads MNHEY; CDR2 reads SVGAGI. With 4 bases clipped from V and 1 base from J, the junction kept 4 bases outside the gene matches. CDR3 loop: CASSWAQGAKNIQYF. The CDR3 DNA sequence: TGTGCCAGCAGTTGGGCACAGGGGGCCAAAAACATTCAGTACTTC.

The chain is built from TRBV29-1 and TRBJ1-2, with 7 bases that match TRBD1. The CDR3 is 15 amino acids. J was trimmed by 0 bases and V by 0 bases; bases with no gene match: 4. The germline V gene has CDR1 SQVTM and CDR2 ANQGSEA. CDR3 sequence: CSVEDRGTANYGYTF. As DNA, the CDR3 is TGCAGCGTTGAAGATCGGGGGACAGCTAACTATGGCTACACCTTC.

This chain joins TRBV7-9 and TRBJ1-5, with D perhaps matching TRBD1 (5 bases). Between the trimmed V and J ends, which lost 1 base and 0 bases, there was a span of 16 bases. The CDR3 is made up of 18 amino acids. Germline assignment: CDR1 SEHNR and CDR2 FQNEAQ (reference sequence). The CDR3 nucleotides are TGTGCCAGCAGCTTAGTCCATGGACACACCTATAGCAATCAGCCCCAGCATTTT. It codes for CASSLVHGHTYSNQPQHF.

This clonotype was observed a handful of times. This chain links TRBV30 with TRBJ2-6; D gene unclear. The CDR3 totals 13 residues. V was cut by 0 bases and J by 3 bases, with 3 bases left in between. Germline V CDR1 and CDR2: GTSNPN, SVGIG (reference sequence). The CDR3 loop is CAWSVGGANVLTF. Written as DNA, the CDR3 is TGTGCCTGGAGTGTAGGTGGGGCCAACGTCCTGACTTTC. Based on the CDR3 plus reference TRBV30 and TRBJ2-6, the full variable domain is SQTIHQWPATLVQPVGSPLSLECTVEGTSNPNLYWYRQAAGRGLQLLFYSVGIGQISSEVPQNLSASRPQDRQFILSSKKLLLSDSGFYLCAWSVGGANVLTFGAGSRLTVL.

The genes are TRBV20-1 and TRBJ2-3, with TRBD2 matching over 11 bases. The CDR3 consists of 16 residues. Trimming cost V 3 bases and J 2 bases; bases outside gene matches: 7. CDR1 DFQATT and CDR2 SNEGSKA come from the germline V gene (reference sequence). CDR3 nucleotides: TGCAGTGCTAGCCCGGGACTAGCGGAAACCACAGATACGCAGTATTTT. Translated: CSASPGLAETTDTQYF.

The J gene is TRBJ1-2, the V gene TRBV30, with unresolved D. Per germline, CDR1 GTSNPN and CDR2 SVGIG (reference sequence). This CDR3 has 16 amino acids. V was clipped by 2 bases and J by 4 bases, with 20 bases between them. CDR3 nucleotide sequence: TGTGCCTGGAGTTACCGGAGCGACCCATCTAGCTATGGCTACACCTTC. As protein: CAWSYRSDPSSYGYTF.

The CDR3 protein is CARLVQGHGYTF. In DNA form, the CDR3 reads TGTGCCAGGCTAGTCCAGGGACATGGCTACACCTTC. This sequence joins TRBV2 and TRBJ1-2, with D tentatively TRBD1 (5 bases). The CDR3 has 12 residues. From germline, CDR1 is SNHLY and CDR2 FYNNEI. V was clipped by 9 bases and J by 6 bases, with 14 bases between them.

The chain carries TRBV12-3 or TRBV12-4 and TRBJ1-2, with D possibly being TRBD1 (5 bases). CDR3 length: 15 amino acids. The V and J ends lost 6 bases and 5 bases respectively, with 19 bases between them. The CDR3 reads CASSPPGLLTYGYTF. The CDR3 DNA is TGTGCCAGCAGCCCGCCGGGACTGCTCACTTATGGCTACACCTTC.

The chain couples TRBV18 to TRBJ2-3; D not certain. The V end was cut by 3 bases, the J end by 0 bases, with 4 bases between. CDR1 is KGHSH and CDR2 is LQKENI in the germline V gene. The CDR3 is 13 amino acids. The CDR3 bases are TGTGCCAGCTCACCGGAGAGCACAGATACGCAGTATTTT. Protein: CASSPESTDTQYF.

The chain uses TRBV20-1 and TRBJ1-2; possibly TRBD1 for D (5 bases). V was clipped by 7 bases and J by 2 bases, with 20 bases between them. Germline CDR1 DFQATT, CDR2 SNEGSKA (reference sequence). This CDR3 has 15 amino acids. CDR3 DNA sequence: TGCAGTGTTCCGACGGCGAGGGGCCCAAACTATGGCTACACCTTC. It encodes CSVPTARGPNYGYTF.

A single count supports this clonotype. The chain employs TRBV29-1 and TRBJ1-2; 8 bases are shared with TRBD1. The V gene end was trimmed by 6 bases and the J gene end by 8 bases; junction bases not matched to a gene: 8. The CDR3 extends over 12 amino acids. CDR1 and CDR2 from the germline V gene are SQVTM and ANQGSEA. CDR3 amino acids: CSVDGTGGGYTF. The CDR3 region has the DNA TGCAGCGTAGACGGGACAGGAGGGGGCTACACCTTC.